The rows below give T cell receptor beta chains drawn from one sample of a study of shared clonotypes between healthy human individuals. The repertoire was sequenced with immunoSEQ multiplex PCR; TCRdb's copy has only in-frame clones and lacks some. The table records about 510,000 clones, about 79% of them present only once. Sample: PBMCs. These receptors came from a woman between 40 and 55 years old in good health. Some clones in this sample may be carry-over from other donors' samples. Each CDR3 is given with its conserved first and last residue. Each record gives: CDR3 protein, CDR3 DNA, V gene, D gene, clone size, J gene. D genes are given only for firm matches. Clone size, where shown, is once, few, many, or a class for clones that have expanded.

cdr3_aa: CASSISRGSGNTIYF
cdr3_nt: TGTGCCAGTAGTATTTCTCGGGGCTCTGGAAACACCATATATTTT
v_call: TRBV19
d_call: -
clone_size: -
j_call: TRBJ1-3

cdr3_aa: CASKERLNTGELFF
cdr3_nt: TGTGCCAGCAAGGAACGGTTGAACACCGGGGAGCTGTTTTTT
v_call: TRBV28
d_call: -
clone_size: -
j_call: TRBJ2-2

cdr3_aa: CASSRPDSPPYEQYF
cdr3_nt: TGTGCCAGCAGCCGCCCGGACAGTCCCCCCTACGAGCAGTACTTC
v_call: TRBV28
d_call: -
clone_size: few
j_call: TRBJ2-7

cdr3_aa: CASSWVGTSGTGELFF
cdr3_nt: TGTGCCAGCAGCTGGGTTGGTACTAGCGGGACCGGGGAGCTGTTTTTT
v_call: TRBV5-4
d_call: TRBD2
clone_size: -
j_call: TRBJ2-2

cdr3_aa: CASSDQTGEETQYF
cdr3_nt: TGTGCCAGCAGCGACCAGACAGGGGAAGAGACCCAGTACTTC
v_call: TRBV7-6
d_call: TRBD1
clone_size: -
j_call: TRBJ2-5

cdr3_aa: CASSRTSGTLEQFF
cdr3_nt: TGTGCCAGCAGCCGTACTAGCGGGACCCTTGAGCAGTTCTTC
v_call: TRBV11-2
d_call: TRBD2
clone_size: -
j_call: TRBJ2-1

cdr3_aa: CASSEERNTGELFF
cdr3_nt: TGTGCCAGCAGTGAGGAGCGGAACACCGGGGAGCTGTTTTTT
v_call: TRBV2
d_call: -
clone_size: -
j_call: TRBJ2-2

cdr3_aa: CASSPGQGMANEKLFF
cdr3_nt: TGCGCCAGCAGCCCAGGACAGGGTATGGCTAATGAAAAACTGTTTTTT
v_call: TRBV5-1
d_call: TRBD1
clone_size: -
j_call: TRBJ1-4

cdr3_aa: CASSHQGTSSYEQYF
cdr3_nt: TGCGCCAGCAGCCACCAGGGGACTTCCTCCTACGAGCAGTACTTC
v_call: TRBV4-1
d_call: -
clone_size: -
j_call: TRBJ2-7

cdr3_aa: CASSFTGQGLEFF
cdr3_nt: TGTGCCAGCAGCTTTACAGGACAGGGGTTGGAGTTCTTC
v_call: TRBV7-9
d_call: TRBD1
clone_size: -
j_call: TRBJ2-1

cdr3_aa: CASRTGPPVYGYTF
cdr3_nt: TGTGCCAGCAGGACAGGGCCCCCTGTCTATGGCTACACCTTC
v_call: TRBV6-5
d_call: TRBD1
clone_size: -
j_call: TRBJ1-2

cdr3_aa: CASSLFGSTSTDTQYF
cdr3_nt: TGCGCCAGCAGCTTGTTCGGGTCGACTAGCACAGATACGCAGTATTTT
v_call: TRBV5-1
d_call: -
clone_size: -
j_call: TRBJ2-3

cdr3_aa: CATSVADRDYEQYF
cdr3_nt: TGTGCCACCAGCGTTGCGGACAGGGACTACGAGCAGTACTTC
v_call: TRBV10-3
d_call: TRBD1
clone_size: once
j_call: TRBJ2-7

cdr3_aa: CAWSVAGVYNEQFF
cdr3_nt: TGTGCCTGGAGTGTAGCGGGGGTTTACAATGAGCAGTTCTTC
v_call: TRBV30
d_call: TRBD2
clone_size: -
j_call: TRBJ2-1

cdr3_aa: CASSLPGTSGRKLYF
cdr3_nt: TGTGCCAGCAGTTTACCCGGGACTAGCGGGAGGAAGCTGTATTTT
v_call: TRBV28
d_call: TRBD2
clone_size: once
j_call: TRBJ2-3

cdr3_aa: CSVEGGSDTQYF
cdr3_nt: TGCAGCGTTGAAGGGGGTTCAGATACGCAGTATTTT
v_call: TRBV29-1
d_call: -
clone_size: -
j_call: TRBJ2-3

cdr3_aa: CASRGDGEHEQYF
cdr3_nt: TGTGCCAGCAGGGGGGACGGCGAGCACGAGCAGTACTTC
v_call: TRBV2
d_call: -
clone_size: few
j_call: TRBJ2-7

cdr3_aa: CASNTGQTPYEQYF
cdr3_nt: TGTGCCAGCAATACGGGACAGACGCCCTACGAGCAGTACTTC
v_call: TRBV7-9
d_call: TRBD1
clone_size: -
j_call: TRBJ2-7

cdr3_aa: CASSVGPGYEQYF
cdr3_nt: TGTGCCAGCAGTGTGGGCCCCGGCTACGAGCAGTACTTC
v_call: TRBV6-1
d_call: -
clone_size: -
j_call: TRBJ2-7

cdr3_aa: CARRVSGSYNEQFF
cdr3_nt: TGTGCCCGCCGCGTTAGCGGGAGTTACAATGAGCAGTTCTTC
v_call: TRBV2
d_call: TRBD2
clone_size: -
j_call: TRBJ2-1

cdr3_aa: CASIPQSLATYEQYF
cdr3_nt: TGTGCCAGCATCCCCCAGTCCCTGGCTACCTACGAGCAGTACTTC
v_call: TRBV5-5
d_call: -
clone_size: -
j_call: TRBJ2-7

cdr3_aa: CASSPDGVAGGQEQYF
cdr3_nt: TGTGCCAGCAGCCCTGATGGGGTAGCGGGAGGGCAGGAGCAGTACTTC
v_call: TRBV7-2
d_call: TRBD2
clone_size: -
j_call: TRBJ2-7

cdr3_aa: CASGPGLAGPTDTQYF
cdr3_nt: TGTGCTAGTGGTCCGGGACTAGCGGGACCCACAGATACGCAGTATTTT
v_call: TRBV12-5
d_call: TRBD2
clone_size: -
j_call: TRBJ2-3

cdr3_aa: CASSPSGRAYNEQFF
cdr3_nt: TGTGCCAGCAGTCCCAGCGGGAGGGCCTACAATGAGCAGTTCTTC
v_call: TRBV28
d_call: TRBD2
clone_size: -
j_call: TRBJ2-1

cdr3_aa: CASSVSRSNTEAFF
cdr3_nt: TGTGCCAGCAGCGTATCCAGGTCGAACACTGAAGCTTTCTTT
v_call: TRBV9
d_call: -
clone_size: -
j_call: TRBJ1-1

cdr3_aa: CASSRVGTTRGNEQFF
cdr3_nt: TGTGCCAGCAGCCGAGTCGGGACTACCCGGGGAAATGAGCAGTTCTTC
v_call: TRBV11-3
d_call: TRBD2
clone_size: -
j_call: TRBJ2-1